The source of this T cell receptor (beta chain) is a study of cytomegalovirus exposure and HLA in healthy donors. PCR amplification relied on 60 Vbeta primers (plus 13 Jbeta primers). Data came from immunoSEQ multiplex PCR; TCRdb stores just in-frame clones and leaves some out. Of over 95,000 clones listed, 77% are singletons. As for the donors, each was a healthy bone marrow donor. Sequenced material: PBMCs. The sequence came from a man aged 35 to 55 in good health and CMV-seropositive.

The CDR3 reads CASSFSGLALGGETQYF. Here the CDR3 DNA reads TGTGCCAGCAGCTTTTCGGGACTAGCCCTCGGGGGGGAGACCCAGTACTTC. The chain couples TRBV7-2 to TRBJ2-5; 9 bases fit TRBD2. J was trimmed by 5 bases and V by 3 bases; bases with no gene match: 13. The germline V gene encodes CDR1 SGHTA and CDR2 FQGNSA. This CDR3 is built from 17 residues.